The 23 T cell receptor beta chains listed next were all sequenced from one sample in a study of shared clonotypes between healthy human individuals. Repertoires were generated with immunoSEQ multiplex PCR, while TCRdb's copy carries only in-frame clones and drops some. This repertoire shows 850,000 to 1,200,000 clones, about 74% found once; its top ten account for roughly 1.5%. Sequencing used memory CD4+ T cells sorted from blood. Stated subset: CD45RA-negative fraction. These receptors came from a man younger than 30 in good health.

The chain employs TRBV5-1 and TRBJ1-2, with D maybe TRBD1 (5 bases). The CDR3 is made up of 17 amino acids. V was trimmed by 2 bases and J by 0 bases, leaving 17 bases between them. CDR1 and CDR2 (germline): SGHRS, YFSETQ. The CDR3 coding sequence is TGCGCCAGCAGCTTTGGGGACCCCGGGATTTCTAACTATGGCTACACCTTC. Residues: CASSFGDPGISNYGYTF.

This clone was seen only once. The sample contains more than one DNA sequence encoding this CDR3. The chain's CDR3 is CASSVTEETQYF. As DNA, the CDR3 is TGTGCCAGCAGTGTAACAGAAGAGACCCAGTACTTC. The V call is TRBV2, the J call TRBJ2-5, with no clear D. CDR1 and CDR2 (germline): SNHLY, FYNNEI. This CDR3 has 12 residues. V lost 4 bases, J lost 3 bases, and 6 bases lay in between. Variable domain in full (rest from reference TRBV2 and TRBJ2-5): EPEVTQTPSHQVTQMGQEVILRCVPISNHLYFYWYRQILGQKVEFLVSFYNNEISEKSEIFDDQFSVERPDGSNFTLKIRSTKLEDSAMYFCASSVTEETQYFGPGTRLLVL.

The chain joins TRBV15 to TRBJ1-6, with a possible D match to TRBD1 (6 bases). The CDR3 runs 15 residues. CDR1 and CDR2 from the germline V gene are LNHNV and YYDKDF (reference sequence). V gave up 3 bases and J gave up 5 bases, with 11 bases separating them. CDR3 sequence: CATSRGGGNNSPLHF. The DNA of the CDR3 is TGTGCCACCAGCAGGGGAGGGGGGAATAATTCACCCCTCCACTTT.

This clone showed up just a few times. The CDR3 sequence: CAFGTLNTEAFF. In DNA form, the CDR3 reads TGTGCCTTCGGAACACTGAACACTGAAGCTTTCTTT. The chain has TRBV2 and TRBJ1-1; D gene ambiguous. Per germline, CDR1 SNHLY and CDR2 FYNNEI. Trimming took off 11 bases at V and 0 bases at J, with 10 bases between the two ends. This CDR3 region has 12 residues.

The chain joins TRBV10-3 to TRBJ2-7, with D perhaps given as TRBD1 or TRBD2 (5 bases each). Trimming cost V 6 bases and J 3 bases, with 18 bases left between them. Looked up from germline, CDR1 is ENHRY and CDR2 is SYGVKD. The CDR3 length is 15 residues. CDR3 sequence reads: CAISVEGTGVYEQYF. The CDR3 bases are TGTGCCATCAGCGTGGAAGGGACCGGCGTCTACGAGCAGTACTTC.

This sequence joins TRBV7-2 and TRBJ1-3; D is perhaps TRBD1 (5 bases). The V gene lost 5 bases and the J gene lost 1 base, with 9 bases spanning the gap. The CDR3 is 14 amino acids. Germline V CDR1 and CDR2: SGHTA, FQGNSA. CDR3 sequence reads: CASSIRQSGNTIYF. The CDR3 DNA reads as TGTGCCAGCAGCATCAGACAGTCTGGAAACACCATATATTTT. The variable domain in full, with the rest retrieved from reference TRBV7-2 and TRBJ1-3, is GAGVSQSPSNKVTEKGKDVELRCDPISGHTALYWYRQSLGQGLEFLIYFQGNSAPDKSGLPSDRFSAERTGGSVSTLTIQRTQQEDSAVYLCASSIRQSGNTIYFGEGSWLTVV.

This clone showed up just once. The chain couples TRBV19 to TRBJ2-7; D gene ambiguous. The V gene's germline CDR1 is LNHDA and CDR2 SQIVND (reference sequence). This CDR3 is built from 17 residues. Trimming removed 1 base from V and 5 bases from J, with 21 bases in between. CDR3 region: CASSIVPQAHFDHEQYF. In nucleotides, the CDR3 is TGTGCCAGTAGTATAGTCCCCCAGGCCCATTTCGACCACGAGCAGTACTTC.

The chain is built from TRBV18 and TRBJ2-7; 12 bases line up with TRBD1. With V trimmed by 4 bases and J by 4 bases, 5 bases remained unmatched. This CDR3 is 15 amino acids long. In germline, CDR1 is KGHSH, CDR2 LQKENI. The CDR3 sequence: CASSLGTGGWYEQYF. The DNA of the CDR3 is TGTGCCAGCTCACTGGGGACAGGGGGCTGGTACGAGCAGTACTTC.

The chain joins TRBV30 to TRBJ2-3; D call uncertain. The V end was cut by 0 bases, the J end by 11 bases, with 18 bases between. This CDR3 has 14 amino acids. Germline lookup yields CDR1 GTSNPN and CDR2 SVGIG (reference sequence). Written as DNA, the CDR3 is TGTGCCTGGAGTGTCGGTGGTCCCGCAGGAGAGCAGTATTTT. Its translation: CAWSVGGPAGEQYF.

This sequence joins TRBV6-1 and TRBJ2-1, with TRBD1 identical over 9 bases. The CDR3 has 17 residues. Germline lookup yields CDR1 MNHNS and CDR2 SASEGT. V was clipped by 3 bases and J by 3 bases; unmatched bases: 9. The CDR3 nucleotides are TGTGCCAGCAGTGAGTGGGGACAGGGAGAGCGCTACAATGAGCAGTTCTTC. This sequence encodes CASSEWGQGERYNEQFF.

The gene calls are TRBV4-2 and TRBJ1-1; D uncertain. With 2 bases removed from V and 6 bases from J, the gap between germline ends came to 4 bases. The germline gives CDR1 LGHNA, CDR2 YNFKEQ. CDR3 length equals 11 residues. This CDR3 is CASSQTSEAFF. The CDR3 DNA is TGTGCCAGCAGCCAAACATCTGAAGCTTTCTTT.

The chain recombines TRBV5-6 with TRBJ2-7, with D tentatively TRBD1 (6 bases). Germline V gene lookup returns CDR1 SGHDT and CDR2 YYEEEE. Between the trimmed V and J ends, which lost 5 bases and 6 bases, there was a span of 18 bases. The CDR3 loop spans 14 amino acids. CDR3 in amino acids: CASRSYRVASEQYF. The CDR3 DNA follows: TGTGCCAGCAGGTCCTACAGGGTAGCAAGCGAGCAGTACTTC.

This rearrangement joins TRBV5-6 to TRBJ1-2; D gene ambiguous. This CDR3 spans 14 amino acids. The ends were cut back, 1 base at V and 0 bases at J, with 7 bases in the middle. Germline loops: CDR1 SGHDT, CDR2 YYEEEE. In nucleotides, the CDR3 is TGTGCCAGCAGCTTGTTGTCAGCTAACTATGGCTACACCTTC. Translating gives CASSLLSANYGYTF.

The chain combines TRBV2 with TRBJ1-2, with 10 bases fitting TRBD1. Germline CDR1 is SNHLY and CDR2 is FYNNEI. This CDR3 spans 14 amino acids. The V segment lost 4 bases and the J segment 8 bases; nucleotides outside the gene matches: 7. CDR3 residues: CASSGTGGLLGYTF. The CDR3 DNA reads TGTGCCAGCAGTGGGACAGGGGGTCTCTTGGGCTACACCTTC.

This chain connects TRBV19 to TRBJ2-2; D ambiguous. Trimming pared 2 bases from V and 0 bases from J, leaving 10 bases between. Germline lookup yields CDR1 LNHDA and CDR2 SQIVND (reference sequence). The CDR3 is 16 amino acids. DNA of the CDR3: TGTGCCAGTAGTATATTAAACAGCGCGAACACCGGGGAGCTGTTTTTT. Amino acids: CASSILNSANTGELFF.

The rearrangement joins TRBV5-4 to TRBJ2-5; 11 bases fit TRBD1. CDR3 length equals 14 residues. With V trimmed by 4 bases and J by 7 bases, 6 bases remained unmatched. The germline gives CDR1 SGHNT, CDR2 YYREEE (reference sequence). The CDR3 DNA is TGTGCCAGCAGCACCGGGACAGGGGGTATGACCCAGTACTTC. It specifies CASSTGTGGMTQYF.

This clone was counted between two and nine times. V usage is TRBV30 and J usage is TRBJ1-2; no clear D gene. Germline lookup yields CDR1 GTSNPN and CDR2 SVGIG (reference sequence). Deletions cut 4 bases from V and 7 bases from J, with 13 bases between. This CDR3 contains 12 residues. Here the CDR3 reads CAWTGSLAGYTF. Here the CDR3 DNA reads TGTGCCTGGACAGGCTCCCTAGCTGGCTACACCTTC.

This rearrangement joins TRBV5-6 to TRBJ1-2; no definite D call. This CDR3 is 13 amino acids long. Per germline, CDR1 SGHDT and CDR2 YYEEEE. Trimming cost V 5 bases and J 0 bases, with 8 bases left between them. The CDR3 here is CASRGGTNYGYTF. CDR3 DNA: TGTGCCAGCAGAGGAGGCACTAACTATGGCTACACCTTC.

The chain uses TRBV6-5 and TRBJ1-6; TRBD1 might be the D (5 bases). In germline, CDR1 is MNHEY, CDR2 SVGAGI. The CDR3 is 15 residues long. V was pared by 6 bases and J by 5 bases, with 14 bases between. The CDR3, as DNA: TGTGCCAGCAGGACGGGGGGGTTACATAATTCACCCCTCCACTTT. Residues: CASRTGGLHNSPLHF.

The CDR3 DNA follows: TGCGCCAGCAGACCCGGATTGAACACTGAAGCTTTCTTT. Translated, it gives CASRPGLNTEAFF. The rearrangement uses TRBV5-1 and TRBJ1-1, with D unclear. V was clipped by 5 bases and J by 0 bases, with 8 bases between them. In germline, CDR1 is SGHRS, CDR2 YFSETQ. The CDR3 has 13 amino acids.

This clone was observed a single time. The chain links TRBV5-8 to TRBJ2-3; D is ambiguous. Between the trimmed V and J ends, which lost 0 bases and 6 bases, there was a span of 2 bases. CDR1 is SGHTS, CDR2 YDEGEE, per germline. CDR3 length: 11 residues. In DNA form, the CDR3 reads TGTGCCAGCAGCTTGGTGGATACGCAGTATTTT. The encoded protein is CASSLVDTQYF.

This sequence joins TRBV5-1 and TRBJ2-1; D might be TRBD1 or TRBD2, each matching 6 bases. Germline V gene data show CDR1 as SGHRS and CDR2 as YFSETQ. This CDR3 is built from 16 residues. The V end lost 7 bases, the J end lost 0 bases, and 17 bases lay between the germline ends. The CDR3 here is CASGSWGASSYNEQFF. DNA of the CDR3: TGCGCCAGCGGATCATGGGGGGCGAGCTCCTACAATGAGCAGTTCTTC.

This clone was counted a few times. This chain uses TRBV11-2 with TRBJ2-7; TRBD1 matches at 10 bases. This CDR3 is built from 16 residues. Per the germline V gene, CDR1 is SGHAT and CDR2 is FQNNGV. Germline trimming cut 5 bases from V and 3 bases from J; bases unmatched to any gene: 10. CDR3 sequence reads: CASSRGLRDRGYEQYF. CDR3 in DNA: TGTGCCAGCAGCCGCGGACTCCGGGACAGGGGCTACGAGCAGTACTTC.